A selection of T cell receptor beta chains follows, all from one sample in a study of radiation and T cells in renal cell carcinoma. Libraries were prepared by immunoSEQ multiplex PCR; TCRdb keeps only in-frame clonotypes and omits some of them. This table holds around 64,000 clones, about three quarters found once. The specimen comprised blood, sampled from a patient whose treatment included radiotherapy and nephrectomy. Receptors were obtained from a man aged 55 to 70 with renal cell carcinoma. CDR3s include the opening cysteine and the closing phenylalanine or tryptophan. A D gene is named only where the DNA matches it firmly. Only some rows state a clone size, as once, few, many or a class for expanded clones.

j_call clone_size v_call d_call cdr3_aa cdr3_nt
TRBJ1-1 . TRBV6-6 . CASILGGGVTNTEAFF TGTGCCAGCATTTTAGGGGGGGGCGTCACGAACACTGAAGCTTTCTTT
TRBJ1-2 once TRBV30 TRBD1 CAWSFGQGAPNYGYTF TGTGCCTGGAGTTTTGGACAGGGGGCCCCTAACTATGGCTACACCTTC
TRBJ1-1 . TRBV18 . CASSPPPGMNTEAFF TGTGCCAGCTCACCACCCCCAGGGATGAACACTGAAGCTTTCTTT
TRBJ1-3 . TRBV7-2 . CASSLLRLSGNTIYF TGTGCCAGCAGCTTGCTCCGGCTCTCTGGAAACACCATATATTTT
TRBJ2-3 . TRBV28 TRBD2 CASSPPTSGMTDTQYF TGTGCCAGCAGCCCCCCGACTAGCGGGATGACAGATACGCAGTATTTT
TRBJ1-2 . TRBV19 . CASSWQNRRDGYTF TGTGCCAGTAGTTGGCAGAACCGAAGGGATGGCTACACCTTC
TRBJ2-6 . TRBV5-1 . CASSSEGGRISGANVLTF TGCGCCAGCAGCTCGGAGGGAGGCAGAATCTCTGGGGCCAACGTCCTGACTTTC
TRBJ1-4 . TRBV2 TRBD1 CASRPRTGGATTNEKLFF TGTGCCAGCAGGCCACGGACAGGGGGGGCCACAACTAATGAAAAACTGTTTTTT
TRBJ2-2 . TRBV7-9 TRBD1 CASSTDRANTGELFF TGTGCCAGCAGCACGGACAGGGCAAACACCGGGGAGCTGTTTTTT
TRBJ2-3 . TRBV19 TRBD2 CATFPGTSGGTLSTDTQYF TGTGCCACCTTTCCCGGGACTAGCGGGGGCACGCTGAGCACAGATACGCAGTATTTT
TRBJ1-2 . TRBV4-2 . CASSQDEGTNYGYTF TGTGCCAGCAGCCAAGATGAGGGAACTAACTATGGCTACACCTTC
TRBJ2-4 . TRBV6-6 TRBD1 CATSTGDENIQYF TGTGCCACGTCGACAGGGGACGAAAACATTCAGTACTTC
TRBJ2-1 . TRBV7-3 . CASSLGHPNYNEQFF TGTGCCAGCAGCTTAGGCCATCCTAACTACAATGAGCAGTTCTTC
TRBJ2-5 . TRBV19 . CASSPRDETQYF TGTGCCAGTAGCCCCAGGGACGAGACCCAGTACTTC
TRBJ2-1 . TRBV6-1 . CASSERGYEQFF TGTGCCAGCAGTGAACGTGGATATGAGCAGTTCTTC
TRBJ2-2 few TRBV1 . CTSSKQGPGELFF TGCACCAGCAGCAAACAGGGACCCGGGGAGCTGTTTTTT
TRBJ1-5 . TRBV7-2 . CASSPRGAGEPQHF TGTGCCAGCAGCCCGCGGGGGGCGGGGGAGCCCCAGCATTTT
TRBJ2-7 . TRBV2 . CASSESRTAAYEQYF TGTGCCAGCAGTGAGAGCCGGACAGCCGCCTACGAGCAGTACTTC
TRBJ2-2 . TRBV7-3 TRBD2 CASSQKGLAEDTGELFF TGTGCCAGCAGCCAAAAGGGACTAGCGGAGGACACCGGGGAGCTGTTTTTT
TRBJ2-7 . TRBV4-1 TRBD2 CASSQVEAGGTYEQYF TGCGCCAGCAGCCAAGTGGAAGCGGGGGGAACCTACGAGCAGTACTTC
TRBJ1-1 . TRBV19 . CASLPGDPNTEAFF TGTGCCAGTTTGCCAGGGGATCCGAACACTGAAGCTTTCTTT
TRBJ2-7 . TRBV7-9 . CASSSYDKSSYEQYF TGTGCCAGCAGCTCGTACGACAAGAGTTCCTACGAGCAGTACTTC
TRBJ1-1 . TRBV19 . CASSSPRNLDTEAFF TGTGCCAGTAGTTCCCCTCGCAATTTGGACACTGAAGCTTTCTTT
TRBJ2-6 . TRBV19 TRBD1 CASSLPPGQLISGANVLTF TGTGCCAGTAGCCTTCCCCCGGGACAGCTAATTTCTGGGGCCAACGTCCTGACTTTC
TRBJ2-7 few TRBV10-3 TRBD1 CAISERRTGVSYEQYF TGTGCCATCAGTGAACGGCGGACAGGGGTCTCCTACGAGCAGTACTTC
TRBJ2-2 . TRBV19 . CASKVGPGTGELFF .
TRBJ1-5 . TRBV27 . CASSLWGHNQPQHF TGTGCCAGCAGTTTATGGGGGCACAATCAGCCCCAGCATTTT
TRBJ1-5 few TRBV19 . CASSIRAAFSNQPQHF TGTGCCAGTAGTATTCGAGCCGCTTTTAGCAATCAGCCCCAGCATTTT
TRBJ2-5 . TRBV4-3 TRBD2 CASSQDATPGTSARDRETQYF TGCGCCAGCAGCCAAGATGCGACCCCCGGGACTAGCGCGCGTGATCGAGAGACCCAGTACTTC
TRBJ1-1 many TRBV7-9 TRBD1 CASSLDRGPSTEAFF TGTGCCAGCAGCTTGGACAGGGGGCCCAGCACTGAAGCTTTCTTT
TRBJ2-2 . TRBV7-8 TRBD2 CASILKGLAGVVTGELFF TGTGCCAGCATCTTAAAGGGACTAGCGGGAGTGGTTACCGGGGAGCTGTTTTTT
TRBJ1-6 . TRBV5-6 TRBD1 CASSSIDRERSLHF TGTGCCAGCAGCTCCATCGACAGGGAAAGATCCCTCCACTTT
TRBJ2-2 . TRBV5-1 . CASSWAFANTGELFF TGCGCCAGCAGCTGGGCTTTCGCGAACACCGGGGAGCTGTTTTTT
TRBJ2-5 . TRBV5-1 TRBD1 CASTPGTGGYQETQYF TGCGCCAGCACCCCTGGCACAGGGGGTTACCAAGAGACCCAGTACTTC
TRBJ1-2 . TRBV5-1 . CASSLDGTLSNYGYTF TGCGCCAGCAGCTTGGACGGAACCCTTTCTAACTATGGCTACACCTTC
TRBJ1-3 . TRBV21-1 . CASSPRFVDREGSGNTIYF TGTGCCAGCAGCCCGCGTTTTGTTGACAGGGAGGGCTCTGGAAACACCATATATTTT
TRBJ2-3 . TRBV6-4 . CASSQEQGASRDTQYF TGTGCCAGCAGCCAAGAACAGGGCGCCAGTCGTGATACGCAGTATTTT
TRBJ2-5 . TRBV5-8 . CASSPLLSKETQYF TGTGCCAGCAGCCCACTTTTATCAAAAGAGACCCAGTACTTC
TRBJ1-1 few TRBV10-1 . CASSALRQNTEAFF TGCGCCAGCAGTGCCCTAAGGCAGAACACTGAAGCTTTCTTT
TRBJ1-1 . TRBV29-1 TRBD1 CSVEADRGFTEAFF TGCAGCGTTGAGGCCGACAGGGGGTTTACTGAAGCTTTCTTT
TRBJ2-1 few TRBV2 . CASSVDTDNEQFF TGTGCCAGCAGTGTTGACACAGACAATGAGCAGTTCTTC
TRBJ2-7 . TRBV5-4 TRBD2 CASELGGGARSYEQYF TGTGCCAGTGAATTGGGGGGAGGGGCACGCTCCTACGAGCAGTACTTC
TRBJ1-1 many TRBV5-6 . CASSLGEYASDTEAFF TGTGCCAGCAGCTTGGGGGAGTATGCGAGTGACACTGAAGCTTTCTTT
TRBJ2-7 . TRBV10-1 TRBD2 CASMRLAGAKPYEQYF TGCGCCAGCATGAGACTAGCGGGGGCGAAACCCTACGAGCAGTACTTC
TRBJ2-1 . TRBV9 . CASSGQRYNEQFF TGTGCCAGCAGCGGACAGAGATACAATGAGCAGTTCTTC
TRBJ1-5 . TRBV2 TRBD1 CASSAGQGAHRNQPQHF TGTGCCAGCAGTGCGGGACAGGGGGCTCACCGCAATCAGCCCCAGCATTTT
TRBJ1-6 . TRBV6-5 . CASSLKRGSLHF TGTGCCAGCAGCCTCAAGCGCGGGTCCCTCCACTTT
TRBJ1-2 . TRBV28 . CASTSRGPYGYTF TGTGCCAGCACCAGCAGAGGGCCATATGGCTACACCTTC
TRBJ2-5 . TRBV7-2 . CASSLEGWKTQYF TGTGCCAGCAGCTTAGAAGGCTGGAAGACCCAGTACTTC
TRBJ1-4 once TRBV15 . CATSRDWGTDEKLFF TGTGCCACCAGCAGAGATTGGGGGACGGATGAAAAACTGTTTTTT
TRBJ2-2 . TRBV12-5 . CASAPITLSGELFF TGTGCTAGTGCCCCTATTACCTTATCTGGGGAGCTGTTTTTT